Each of the 24 T cell receptor beta chains below was sequenced from the same sample in a study of blood T cell repertoires in COVID-19. The method was immunoSEQ multiplex PCR; TCRdb's version includes in-frame clones alone and lacks a portion of them. The data show fewer than 150,000 clones, about three quarters seen once. The sample taken for sequencing was peripheral blood. Source of these receptors: a man in his sixties or seventies with acute or convalescent COVID-19.

The rearrangement uses TRBV18 and TRBJ2-2; the match to TRBD1 covers 10 bases. CDR3 size: 16 residues. The V and J ends lost 0 bases and 3 bases, in that order; junction bases with no gene match: 1. Germline V CDR1 and CDR2: KGHSH, LQKENI. The CDR3 sequence is CASSPPGTGDTGELFF. As DNA, the CDR3 is TGTGCCAGCTCACCACCCGGGACAGGGGACACCGGGGAGCTGTTTTTT.

The chain couples TRBV27 to TRBJ1-5, with TRBD1 identical over 8 bases. After removal of 5 bases from V and 3 bases from J, the junction contained 6 bases not matched to a gene. The CDR3 loop spans 15 amino acids. Germline V gene lookup returns CDR1 MNHEY and CDR2 SMNVEV (reference sequence). CDR3 amino acids: CASSEDRGLNQPQHF. CDR3 sequence (DNA): TGTGCCAGCAGTGAAGACAGGGGCCTCAATCAGCCCCAGCATTTT.

The chain joins TRBV2 to TRBJ2-5; 10 nucleotides match TRBD2. There are 16 residues in the CDR3. CDR1 is SNHLY, CDR2 FYNNEI, per germline. V lost 0 bases and J lost 4; bases outside the gene matches: 5. The CDR3 region has the DNA TGTGCCAGCAGTGAAGCCAGCGGGGGGGCGTTAGAGACCCAGTACTTC. Its protein is CASSEASGGALETQYF.

The rearrangement uses TRBV19 and TRBJ1-5; D is ambiguous. Germline CDR1 reads LNHDA; CDR2 reads SQIVND (reference sequence). CDR3 length: 14 amino acids. V lost 4 bases and J lost 6, with 13 bases in between. The CDR3 protein is CASSNGREAQPQHF. The CDR3 nucleotides read TGTGCCAGTAGTAACGGGAGGGAGGCTCAGCCCCAGCATTTT.

The chain joins TRBV29-1 to TRBJ2-3; 7 positions match TRBD2. The germline V gene has CDR1 SQVTM and CDR2 ANQGSEA. Trimming took 3 bases from V and 0 from J; bases not matched to a gene: 6. This CDR3 has 15 residues. Written as DNA, the CDR3 is TGCAGCGTTGATTCGCTAGCGGATAGCACAGATACGCAGTATTTT. This codes for CSVDSLADSTDTQYF.

The chain uses TRBV7-9 and TRBJ1-2; 7 nucleotides align to TRBD1. V shed 0 bases, J shed 5 bases, and the junction held 0 bases outside the gene matches. Looked up from germline, CDR1 is SEHNR and CDR2 is FQNEAQ (reference sequence). The CDR3 totals 13 residues. The CDR3 coding sequence is TGTGCCAGCAGCTTAGCGGGACAGTATGGCTACACCTTC. Translated, it gives CASSLAGQYGYTF. Combining the CDR3 with reference TRBV7-9 and TRBJ1-2 gives the whole variable domain DTGVSQNPRHKITKRGQNVTFRCDPISEHNRLYWYRQTLGQGPEFLTYFQNEAQLEKSRLLSDRFSAERPKGSFSTLEIQRTEQGDSAMYLCASSLAGQYGYTFGSGTRLTVV.

This clone appeared a few times. The gene calls are TRBV18 and TRBJ2-1; D gene uncertain. This CDR3 contains 14 residues. V gave up 5 bases and J gave up 3 bases, with 11 bases separating them. Germline lookup yields CDR1 KGHSH and CDR2 LQKENI. The CDR3 coding sequence is TGTGCCAGCTCATTGAGTCAGGACTACAATGAGCAGTTCTTC. Protein product: CASSLSQDYNEQFF.

Only a few counts were recorded for this clone. The chain employs TRBV18 and TRBJ1-1; 7 bases are shared with TRBD1. The V and J ends lost 3 bases and 0 bases, in that order; junction bases with no gene match: 1. Germline V gene data show CDR1 as KGHSH and CDR2 as LQKENI. The CDR3 is made up of 14 amino acids. CDR3 region: CASSPTGLNTEAFF. In DNA form, the CDR3 reads TGTGCCAGCTCACCGACAGGGCTGAACACTGAAGCTTTCTTT.

This chain uses TRBV5-1 with TRBJ2-1, with no clear D. Germline V gives CDR1 SGHRS, CDR2 YFSETQ. The V end lost 0 bases, the J end lost 4 bases, and 8 bases lay between the germline ends. The CDR3 length is 14 residues. The CDR3 region is CASSLGGDYNEQFF. The DNA of the CDR3 is TGCGCCAGCAGCTTGGGAGGTGATTACAATGAGCAGTTCTTC.

The chain joins TRBV12-5 to TRBJ2-5, with D possibly matching TRBD2 (6 bases). The CDR3 is made up of 14 amino acids. Trimming shortened V by 4 bases and J by 4 bases, and 13 bases separated the two germline ends. In germline, CDR1 is LGHNT, CDR2 FRNRAP. The CDR3 sequence: CASGSGVLGETQYF. The CDR3 DNA is TGTGCTAGTGGTTCGGGGGTCCTAGGAGAGACCCAGTACTTC.

The chain combines TRBV7-2 with TRBJ1-4; D gene uncertain. V lost 5 bases to trimming and J lost 0 bases, with 7 bases between them. This CDR3 has 14 amino acids. The germline CDR1 and CDR2 sequences are SGHTA and FQGNSA. The CDR3 spells CASSPGPTNEKLFF. Here the CDR3 DNA reads TGTGCCAGCAGCCCAGGCCCAACTAATGAAAAACTGTTTTTT.

The CDR3 region has the DNA TGTGCCTGGAGTGTCTTAGGACAGGCTAATTCACCCCTCCACTTT. It codes for CAWSVLGQANSPLHF. The rearrangement joins TRBV30 to TRBJ1-6, with 7 bases that match TRBD1. With V trimmed by 0 bases and J by 6 bases, 5 bases remained unmatched. This CDR3 spans 15 amino acids. Germline V gene sequence: CDR1 GTSNPN, CDR2 SVGIG (reference sequence).

The CDR3 nucleotides are TGTGCCAGCAGTAACTCCGGGACAGGCCAAGAGACCCAGTACTTC. Amino acid sequence: CASSNSGTGQETQYF. The V gene is TRBV28, the J gene TRBJ2-5; 8 nucleotides agree with TRBD1. The germline CDR1 and CDR2 sequences are MDHEN and SYDVKM. There are 15 residues in the CDR3. Losses at the gene ends were 5 bases for V and 1 base for J; bases not matched to a gene: 6. Together with reference TRBV28 and TRBJ2-5, the CDR3 gives the full variable domain: DVKVTQSSRYLVKRTGEKVFLECVQDMDHENMFWYRQDPGLGLRLIYFSYDVKMKEKGDIPEGYSVSREKKERFSLILESASTNQTSMYLCASSNSGTGQETQYFGPGTRLLVL.

The rearrangement joins TRBV3-1 (or the pseudogene TRBV3-2) to TRBJ1-2, with 11 nucleotides matching TRBD1. The V gene's germline CDR1 is LGHDT and CDR2 YNNKEL (reference sequence). With V trimmed by 6 bases and J by 2 bases, 2 bases remained unmatched. The CDR3 covers 14 residues. The CDR3 DNA reads TGTGCCAGCAGTGGACAGGGGGCGAACTATGGCTACACCTTC. Residues: CASSGQGANYGYTF.

This chain connects TRBV7-2 to TRBJ1-1; the match to TRBD1 covers 7 bases. The CDR3 consists of 15 residues. Germline V gives CDR1 SGHTA, CDR2 FQGNSA. Trimming took 5 bases from V and 3 from J; bases not matched to a gene: 9. In DNA form, the CDR3 reads TGTGCCAGCAGCCCAGCGACAGGGCGGCACACTGAAGCTTTCTTT. Protein: CASSPATGRHTEAFF.

This clone was detected only once. The identical CDR3 is also encoded by other nucleotide sequences in the sample. The CDR3 DNA reads TGCGCCAGCAGCCAAGATTACAGGGGGACTGAAGCTTTCTTT. Its translation: CASSQDYRGTEAFF. The chain is built from TRBV4-3 and TRBJ1-1, with TRBD1 identical over 8 bases. Trimming removed 0 bases from V and 5 bases from J; junction bases left unmatched: 2. The CDR3 consists of 14 residues. Looked up from germline, CDR1 is LGHNA and CDR2 is YSLEER.

This chain connects TRBV5-1 to TRBJ2-5, with 10 bases aligning to TRBD2. The V segment lost 0 bases and the J segment 5 bases; nucleotides outside the gene matches: 10. Looked up from germline, CDR1 is SGHRS and CDR2 is YFSETQ. CDR3 length: 17 amino acids. In DNA form, the CDR3 reads TGCGCCAGCAGCTTGGGAACCCCTAGCGGGAGTGCCGAGACCCAGTACTTC. This gives the protein CASSLGTPSGSAETQYF.

The chain is built from TRBV7-9 and TRBJ2-2, with 10 positions matching TRBD1. Germline values: CDR1 SEHNR, CDR2 FQNEAQ (reference sequence). The CDR3 spans 17 residues. The ends lost 4 bases at V and 4 bases at J; junction bases unmatched: 9. The CDR3 sequence: CASSSLTGGDGTGELFF. In DNA form, the CDR3 reads TGTGCCAGCAGCTCTTTGACAGGGGGCGATGGCACCGGGGAGCTGTTTTTT.

V and J are TRBV19 and TRBJ2-2; 7 bases line up with TRBD1. Germline-derived CDR1 and CDR2 are LNHDA and SQIVND (reference sequence). Unmatched junction bases numbered 4, after V lost 10 bases and J lost 5 bases. The CDR3 runs 12 residues. Here the CDR3 DNA reads TGTGCCACCGAGGGACAGACCGGGGAGCTGTTTTTT. This encodes CATEGQTGELFF.

CDR3 in amino acids: CASSPEAGTLVLREQFF. For the CDR3, the DNA is TGTGCCAGCTCACCCGAAGCCGGGACACTGGTTTTACGGGAGCAGTTCTTC. The V and J genes are TRBV18 and TRBJ2-1; possible D gene TRBD1, 6 bases. CDR1 and CDR2 from the germline V gene are KGHSH and LQKENI. V lost 3 bases to trimming and J lost 10 bases, with 25 bases between them. The CDR3 has 17 amino acids.

This clone showed up just a few times. The V call is TRBV15, the J call TRBJ1-1; 12 bases map to TRBD1. With V trimmed by 1 base and J by 9 bases, 6 bases remained unmatched. The CDR3 extends over 15 amino acids. Germline CDR1 is LNHNV and CDR2 is YYDKDF (reference sequence). The CDR3 DNA reads TGTGCCACCAGCAGAGGGGTGGGACAGGGGGCGAAAGCTTTCTTT. It yields the protein CATSRGVGQGAKAFF.

This clone was seen more than once but under ten times. Mismatch with germline at one junction end may stem from a read error. The J gene is TRBJ1-1, the V gene TRBV2; D is unresolved. The germline V gene has CDR1 SNHLY and CDR2 FYNNEI. The CDR3 consists of 12 residues. CDR3 residues: CASRNGNSEAFF. The CDR3 nucleotides are TGTGCCAGCAGGAACGGGAACTCTGAAGCTTTCTTT.

This clone was seen once. The genes are TRBV5-1 and TRBJ1-4, with no clear D. Germline CDR1 reads SGHRS; CDR2 reads YFSETQ. The CDR3 has 13 residues. Trimming removed 8 bases from V and 7 bases from J, with 15 bases in between. For the CDR3, the DNA is TGCGCCAGTCGCCCTCGGGAGGGTGAAAAACTGTTTTTT. Protein sequence: CASRPREGEKLFF. The whole variable domain, filled in from reference TRBV5-1 and TRBJ1-4, reads KAGVTQTPRYLIKTRGQQVTLSCSPISGHRSVSWYQQTPGQGLQFLFEYFSETQRNKGNFPGRFSGRQFSNSRSEMNVSTLELGDSALYLCASRPREGEKLFFGSGTQLSVL.

This sequence joins TRBV28 and TRBJ1-5; D possibly corresponds to TRBD1 (6 bases). CDR3 size: 14 residues. Trimming removed 6 bases from V and 5 bases from J, with 14 bases in between. The V gene's germline CDR1 is MDHEN and CDR2 SYDVKM. The CDR3 nucleotides are TGTGCCAGCAGCCCTGGGGGCAGCCATCAGCCCCAGCATTTT. Amino acid sequence: CASSPGGSHQPQHF.